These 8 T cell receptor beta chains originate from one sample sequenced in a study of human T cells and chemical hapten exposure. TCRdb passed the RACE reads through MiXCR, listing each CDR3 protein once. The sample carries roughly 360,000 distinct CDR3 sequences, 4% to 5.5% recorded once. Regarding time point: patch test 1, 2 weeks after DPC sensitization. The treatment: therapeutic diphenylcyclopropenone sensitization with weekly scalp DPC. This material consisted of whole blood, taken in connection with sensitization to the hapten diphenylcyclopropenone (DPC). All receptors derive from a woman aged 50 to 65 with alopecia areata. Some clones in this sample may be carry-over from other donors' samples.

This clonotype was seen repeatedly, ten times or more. The CDR3 region has the DNA TGTGCCAGCAGTAACCCGACAGGAACTAACTATGGCTACACCTTC. Encoded protein: CASSNPTGTNYGYTF. The gene calls are TRBV6-6 and TRBJ1-2, with D tentatively TRBD1 (6 bases). Germline CDR1 and CDR2: MNHNY and SVGAGI (reference sequence). Trimming left V 5 bases short and J 0 bases short, with 13 bases between. This CDR3 spans 15 amino acids.

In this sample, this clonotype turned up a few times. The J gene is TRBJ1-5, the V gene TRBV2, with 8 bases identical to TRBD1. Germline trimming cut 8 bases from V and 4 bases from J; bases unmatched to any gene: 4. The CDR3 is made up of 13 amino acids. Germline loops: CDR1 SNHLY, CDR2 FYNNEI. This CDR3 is CASGTGGNQPQHF. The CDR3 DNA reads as TGTGCCAGCGGAACAGGGGGGAATCAGCCCCAGCATTTT. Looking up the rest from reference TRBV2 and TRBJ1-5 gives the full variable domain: EPEVTQTPSHQVTQMGQEVILRCVPISNHLYFYWYRQILGQKVEFLVSFYNNEISEKSEIFDDQFSVERPDGSNFTLKIRSTKLEDSAMYFCASGTGGNQPQHFGDGTRLSIL.

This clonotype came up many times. CDR3 protein: CASRPFGGVSYNEQFF. The CDR3 DNA reads TGTGCCAGCAGACCGTTCGGAGGAGTCTCCTACAATGAGCAGTTCTTC. The chain recombines TRBV7-2 with TRBJ2-1; D perhaps matches TRBD2 (5 bases). Trimming took off 6 bases at V and 0 bases at J, with 15 bases between the two ends. Germline V CDR1 and CDR2: SGHTA, FQGNSA. CDR3 size: 16 residues.

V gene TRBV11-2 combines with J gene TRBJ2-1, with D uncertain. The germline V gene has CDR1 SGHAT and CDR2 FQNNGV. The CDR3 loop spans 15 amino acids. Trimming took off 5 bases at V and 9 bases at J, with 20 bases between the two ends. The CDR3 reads CASSPGWTPGGEQFF. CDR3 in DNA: TGTGCCAGCAGCCCGGGTTGGACGCCGGGTGGTGAGCAGTTCTTC.

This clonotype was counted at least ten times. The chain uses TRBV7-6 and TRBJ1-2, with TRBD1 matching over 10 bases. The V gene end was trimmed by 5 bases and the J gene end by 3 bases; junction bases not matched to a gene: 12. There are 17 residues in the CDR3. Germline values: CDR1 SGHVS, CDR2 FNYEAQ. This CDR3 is CASSGQSGTGDDYGYTF. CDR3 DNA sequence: TGTGCCAGCAGCGGGCAATCCGGGACAGGGGATGACTATGGCTACACCTTC.

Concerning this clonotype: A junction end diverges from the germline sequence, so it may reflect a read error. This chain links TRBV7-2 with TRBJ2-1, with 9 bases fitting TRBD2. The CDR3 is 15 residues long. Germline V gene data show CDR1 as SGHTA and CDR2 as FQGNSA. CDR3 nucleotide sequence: TGTGCCAGCAGCCGAACTAGCGGGCTGTTAAATGGGCAGTTCTTC. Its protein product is CASSRTSGLLNGQFF. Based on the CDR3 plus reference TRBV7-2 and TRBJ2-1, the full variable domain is GAGVSQSPSNKVTEKGKDVELRCDPISGHTALYWYRQSLGQGLEFLIYFQGNSAPDKSGLPSDRFSAERTGGSVSTLTIQRTQQEDSAVYLCASSRTSGLLNGQFFGPGTRLTVL.

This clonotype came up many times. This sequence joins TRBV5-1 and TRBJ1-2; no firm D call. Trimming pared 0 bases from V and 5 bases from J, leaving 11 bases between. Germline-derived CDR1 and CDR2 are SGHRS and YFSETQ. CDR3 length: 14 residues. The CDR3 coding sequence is TGCGCCAGCAGCTTGGTTAGGGTTGAATATGGCTACACCTTC. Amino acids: CASSLVRVEYGYTF. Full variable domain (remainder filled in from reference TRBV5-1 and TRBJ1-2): KAGVTQTPRYLIKTRGQQVTLSCSPISGHRSVSWYQQTPGQGLQFLFEYFSETQRNKGNFPGRFSGRQFSNSRSEMNVSTLELGDSALYLCASSLVRVEYGYTFGSGTRLTVV.

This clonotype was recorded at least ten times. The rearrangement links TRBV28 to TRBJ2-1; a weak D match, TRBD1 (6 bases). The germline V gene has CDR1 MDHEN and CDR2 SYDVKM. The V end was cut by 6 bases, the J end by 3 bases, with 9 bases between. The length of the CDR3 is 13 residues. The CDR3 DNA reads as TGTGCCAGCAGGGGGGCCTACTACAATGAGCAGTTCTTC. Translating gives CASRGAYYNEQFF.